The clone carrying this T cell receptor (beta chain) turned up a few times. What it recognizes is unknown. The sample is drawn from a study of identical twins. The V end lost 1 base, the J end lost 2 bases, and 10 bases lay between the germline ends. From germline, CDR1 is SEHNR and CDR2 FQNEAQ (reference sequence). The CDR3 sequence is 15 residues long. Template switching, a step in the protocol, added a universal primer site, and cDNA carried unique molecular identifiers. MiXCR, run by TCRdb on the 5' RACE reads, gives a single entry per CDR3 protein. The repertoire holds about 690,000 distinct CDR3 sequences, with over 5% as singletons. Findings of the study overall: Excess twin sharing in beta out-of-frame sequences was weaker. Models underestimated how often monozygotic twins shared out-of-frame TCR alpha. For zero-insertion analyses, partial confounding could come from invariant MAIT and iNKT cells.

V gene TRBV7-9 combines with J gene TRBJ2-3; D is possibly TRBD2 (6 bases). The source is a man between 18 and 35 years old in good health. The specimen was naive T cells sorted from blood. CDR3 residues: CASSLGDWNTDTQYF. For the CDR3, the DNA is TGTGCCAGCAGCTTAGGGGACTGGAACACAGATACGCAGTATTTT.